What follows are 4 T cell receptor beta chains derived from one specimen sequenced in a study of blood T cell repertoires in COVID-19. Sequencing used immunoSEQ multiplex PCR; TCRdb keeps in-frame clones, though not all of them. Of about 170,000 clones listed, around 81% are singletons. Sequencing was carried out using peripheral blood. The receptors originated from a man in his 70s with active or convalescent COVID-19.

This clone was recorded only once. The chain employs TRBV6-1 and TRBJ1-3; D call uncertain. V was pared by 2 bases and J by 0 bases, with 5 bases between. Looked up from germline, CDR1 is MNHNS and CDR2 is SASEGT. The CDR3 has 14 amino acids. This CDR3 is CASSERDSGNTIYF. DNA for the CDR3: TGTGCCAGCAGTGAAAGAGACTCTGGAAACACCATATATTTT.

This clone has a handful of counts. The chain is built from TRBV6-2 or TRBV6-3 and TRBJ1-5; D possibly corresponds to TRBD1 (6 bases). There are 15 residues in the CDR3. From germline, CDR1 is MNHEY and CDR2 SVGEGT. Trimming stripped 6 bases from V and 4 bases from J, with 16 bases between. As DNA, the CDR3 is TGTGCCAGCAGCCCCGGGGGGCCGCGGAATCAGCCCCAGCATTTT. As protein: CASSPGGPRNQPQHF.

The rearrangement links TRBV9 to TRBJ2-7; 11 bases line up with TRBD2. Germline CDR1 is SGDLS and CDR2 is YYNGEE. Trimming at V came to 0 bases and at J to 6 bases, leaving 2 bases not matched to a gene. The CDR3 is 14 residues long. The DNA for the CDR3 is TGTGCCAGCAGCGTAGTTGGGACTAGCGGCGAGCAGTACTTC. Translated, it gives CASSVVGTSGEQYF.

CDR3 protein: CASSQGDRGWFF. CDR3 DNA sequence: TGTGCCAGCAGCCAGGGGGACAGGGGGTGGTTCTTC. The chain recombines TRBV3-1 (or the pseudogene TRBV3-2) with TRBJ2-1; TRBD1 aligns across 11 bases. Per the germline V gene, CDR1 is LGHDT and CDR2 is YNNKEL (reference sequence). With 3 bases clipped from V and 15 bases from J, the junction kept 4 bases outside the gene matches. This CDR3 comprises 12 residues.